This is a list of T cell receptor beta chains from one sample in a study of blood T cells in healthy people across ages. MiXCR, applied by TCRdb to the 5' RACE reads, yields one record per CDR3 protein. The profile shows 700,000 to 1,000,000 distinct CDR3 sequences, 44% of them singletons. Sequenced material: blood. These receptors were taken from a man aged 60 to 69 in good health. Both conserved end residues are part of each CDR3. A D gene is named only where the DNA matches it firmly. A clone size is listed for some rows: how often the clone was seen (once, few, many), or a class if it is expanded.

d_call j_call v_call clone_size cdr3_nt cdr3_aa
- TRBJ2-7 TRBV20-1 - TGCAGTGCTCCGGGGCCACAAGCATCCTACGAGCAGTACTTC CSAPGPQASYEQYF
- TRBJ2-3 TRBV7-2 - TGTGCCAGCAGCCAACGGAGGGTTTTCCCAGATACGCAGTATTTT CASSQRRVFPDTQYF
TRBD2 TRBJ2-1 TRBV6-2/TRBV6-3 - TGTGCCAGCAGTTGGGTAGCGGGGGTCCGCAATGAGCAGTTCTTC CASSWVAGVRNEQFF
TRBD1 TRBJ2-5 TRBV5-1 - TGCGCCAGCAGCTTGGGGACAGGGGGCTCGGGAGAGACCCAGTACTTC CASSLGTGGSGETQYF
TRBD1 TRBJ2-5 TRBV9 - TGTGCCAGCAGCTCAACCGGGACAGTAGAGAGAGGCCAAGAGACCCAGTACTTC CASSSTGTVERGQETQYF
- TRBJ1-3 TRBV7-2 - TGTGCCAGCAGCTTAGTATCCGCTTCTGGAAACACCATATATTTT CASSLVSASGNTIYF
- TRBJ2-2 TRBV7-2 - TGTGCCAGCAGCTTAGCTACGGAGCCCAGGGACCGGGAGCTGTTTTTT CASSLATEPRDRELFF
TRBD1 TRBJ1-2 TRBV7-9 - TGTGCCAGCAGCACCGGGGACAGGGGGGGCTATGGCTACACCTTC CASSTGDRGGYGYTF
- TRBJ2-6 TRBV14 - TGTGCCAGCGGTATTCTACAGGGCTCTGGGGCCAACGTCCTGACTTTC CASGILQGSGANVLTF
- TRBJ2-1 TRBV3-1 - TGTGCCAGCAGCCAAGATTCCAATGAGCAGTTCTTC CASSQDSNEQFF
- TRBJ2-7 TRBV21-1 once TGTGCCAGCAGCAAGACCCCCGGGACAGCCTACGAGCAGTGCTTC CASSKTPGTAYEQCF
- TRBJ2-7 TRBV20-1 few TGCAGTGCTACGTCAGGACAGCTTTTATCCTACGAGCAGTACTTC CSATSGQLLSYEQYF
- TRBJ2-4 TRBV12-3/TRBV12-4 few TGTGCCAGCACCTTGGGGGGACGGGCGCCCAAAAACATTCAGTACTTC CASTLGGRAPKNIQYF
TRBD2 TRBJ2-7 TRBV27 few TGTGCCAGCAGTCCCACTAGCGGGGCTTGCGAGCAGTACTTC CASSPTSGACEQYF
- TRBJ2-3 TRBV20-1 - TGCAGCGCTCCACGAGCGGGCAGCACAGATACGCAGTATTTT CSAPRAGSTDTQYF
- TRBJ2-7 TRBV20-1 - TGCAGTGCTAGGGCCTCCGGTCCCGAGCAGTACTTC CSARASGPEQYF
TRBD2 TRBJ2-4 TRBV10-3 - TGTGCCATCAGTGAGTCTAGCGGGGGGCCAACGTGGAACACTCAGTACTTC CAISESSGGPTWNTQYF
- TRBJ2-5 TRBV6-5 few TGTGCCAGCAGCCCCCCTAGGGAGGAGACCCAGTACTTC CASSPPREETQYF
TRBD1 TRBJ1-2 TRBV12-3/TRBV12-4 - TGTGCCAGCAGTATACACAGGGGAGGCTACACCTTC CASSIHRGGYTF
- TRBJ2-6 TRBV3-1 few TGTGCCAGCAGAGGTCTGGCCTCTGGGGCCAACGTCCTGACTTTC CASRGLASGANVLTF
TRBD2 TRBJ2-5 TRBV7-2 many TGTGCCAGCAGCTTAGGCGGGGGGCGGGAGACCCAGTACTTC CASSLGGGRETQYF
TRBD1 TRBJ2-7 TRBV7-9 - TGTGCCAGCAGCCCCCGGACAGGGGTCCCCTACGAGCAGTACTTC CASSPRTGVPYEQYF
- TRBJ2-7 TRBV28 - TGTGCCAGCAGTTCCCCGTTGGGGACGGGATCCTACGAGCAGTACTTC CASSSPLGTGSYEQYF
- TRBJ2-7 TRBV3-1 - TGTGCCAGCAGCCAATTCGGGGCTGTAGATGGCGAGCAGTACTTC CASSQFGAVDGEQYF
TRBD1 TRBJ2-3 TRBV18 few TGTGCCAGCTCACAGACGTGGACAGGGGGCGGAGGGACAGATACGCAGTATTTT CASSQTWTGGGGTDTQYF
- TRBJ1-1 TRBV9 - TGTGCCAGCAAGGCCGATAACACTGAAGCTTTCTTT CASKADNTEAFF
- TRBJ2-7 TRBV12-3/TRBV12-4 few TGTGCCAGCAGCCCGCCTGGACAGCCCGGAGGGTACTTC CASSPPGQPGGYF
- TRBJ2-7 TRBV3-1 - TGTGCCAGCAGCCAAGCAGGACGTTGGGGCTCTCAGCAGTACTTC CASSQAGRWGSQQYF
- TRBJ1-5 TRBV29-1 few TGCAGCGTTGCCTTTGACAGTTATAGCAATCAGCCCCAGCATTTT CSVAFDSYSNQPQHF
- TRBJ2-1 TRBV10-2 - TGCGCCAGCCGTTCTGGGGGGTCGAATGAGCAGTTCTTC CASRSGGSNEQFF
- TRBJ2-3 TRBV20-1 - TGCAGTGCTCTGTCGCGGGGGCGTACAGATACGCAGTATTTT CSALSRGRTDTQYF
- TRBJ1-1 TRBV7-9 - TGTGCCAGCAGCCGAGAGCGCACTGAAGCTTTCTTT CASSRERTEAFF
TRBD1 TRBJ1-1 TRBV20-1 - TGCAGTGCGCCTCCTGACAGGGGGAACACTGAAGCTTTCTTT CSAPPDRGNTEAFF
- TRBJ2-1 TRBV7-6 few TGTGCCAGCAGCTTAGTTGCCATGCCCAGAGATGAGCAGTTCTTC CASSLVAMPRDEQFF
- TRBJ2-7 TRBV7-9 - TGTGCCAGCAGCTTAGCGGGGGCCTGGGACGAGCAGTACTTC CASSLAGAWDEQYF
- TRBJ2-5 TRBV29-1 - TGCAGCGTTGATCAATTGTCCCAAGAGACCCAGTACTTC CSVDQLSQETQYF